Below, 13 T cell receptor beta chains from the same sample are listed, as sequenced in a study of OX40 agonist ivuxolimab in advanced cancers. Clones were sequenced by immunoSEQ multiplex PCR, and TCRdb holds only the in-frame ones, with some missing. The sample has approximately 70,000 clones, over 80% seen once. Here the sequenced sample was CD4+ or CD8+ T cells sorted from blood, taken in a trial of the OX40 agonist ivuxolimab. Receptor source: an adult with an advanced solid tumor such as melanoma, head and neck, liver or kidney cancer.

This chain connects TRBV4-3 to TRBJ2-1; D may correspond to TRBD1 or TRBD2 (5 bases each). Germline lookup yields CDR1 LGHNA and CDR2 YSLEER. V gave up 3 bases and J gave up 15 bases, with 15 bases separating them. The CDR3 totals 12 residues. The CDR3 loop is CASSHPGPFLFF. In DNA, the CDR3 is TGCGCCAGCAGCCACCCGGGGCCCTTCCTGTTCTTC.

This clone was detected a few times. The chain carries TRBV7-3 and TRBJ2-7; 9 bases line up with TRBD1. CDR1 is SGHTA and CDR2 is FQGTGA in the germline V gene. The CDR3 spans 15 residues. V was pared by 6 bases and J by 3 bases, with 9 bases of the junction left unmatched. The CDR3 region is CASSPGTGLLYEQYF. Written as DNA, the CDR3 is TGTGCCAGCAGTCCCGGGACAGGGCTTCTCTACGAGCAGTACTTC.

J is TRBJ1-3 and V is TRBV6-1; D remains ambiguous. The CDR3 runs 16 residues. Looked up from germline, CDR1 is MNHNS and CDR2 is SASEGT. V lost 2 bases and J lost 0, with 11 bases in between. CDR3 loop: CASSERMVLSGNTIYF. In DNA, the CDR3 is TGTGCCAGCAGTGAAAGGATGGTGCTCTCTGGAAACACCATATATTTT.

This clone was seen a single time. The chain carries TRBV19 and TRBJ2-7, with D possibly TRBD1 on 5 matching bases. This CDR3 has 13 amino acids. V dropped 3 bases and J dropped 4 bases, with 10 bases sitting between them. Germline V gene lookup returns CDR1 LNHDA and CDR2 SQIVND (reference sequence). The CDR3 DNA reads TGTGCCAGTAGTATTGGCAGGGAATACGAGCAGTACTTC. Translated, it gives CASSIGREYEQYF.

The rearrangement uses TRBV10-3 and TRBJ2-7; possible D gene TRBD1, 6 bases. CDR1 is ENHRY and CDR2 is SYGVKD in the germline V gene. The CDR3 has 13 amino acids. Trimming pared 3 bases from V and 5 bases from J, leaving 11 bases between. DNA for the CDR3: TGTGCCATCAGTGAAGGACAGTTAAACGAGCAGTACTTC. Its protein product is CAISEGQLNEQYF.

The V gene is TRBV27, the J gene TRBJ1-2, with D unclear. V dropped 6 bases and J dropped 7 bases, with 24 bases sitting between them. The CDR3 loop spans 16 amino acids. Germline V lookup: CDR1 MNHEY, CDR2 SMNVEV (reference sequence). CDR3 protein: CASSSTPVIYEGGYTF. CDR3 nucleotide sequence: TGTGCCAGCAGCTCAACGCCCGTGATCTATGAGGGTGGCTACACCTTC.

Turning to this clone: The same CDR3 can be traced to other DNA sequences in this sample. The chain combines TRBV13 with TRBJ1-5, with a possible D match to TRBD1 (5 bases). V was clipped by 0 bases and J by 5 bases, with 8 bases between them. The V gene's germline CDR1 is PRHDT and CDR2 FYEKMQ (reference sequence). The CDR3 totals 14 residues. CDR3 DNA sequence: TGTGCCAGCAGCTTAGGGAGGGGTGATCAGCCCCAGCATTTT. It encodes CASSLGRGDQPQHF.

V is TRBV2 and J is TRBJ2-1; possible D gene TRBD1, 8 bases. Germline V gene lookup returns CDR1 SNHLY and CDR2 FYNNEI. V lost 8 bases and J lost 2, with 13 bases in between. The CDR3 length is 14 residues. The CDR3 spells CASGGDRTYNEQFF. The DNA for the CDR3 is TGTGCCAGCGGGGGGGACAGGACCTACAATGAGCAGTTCTTC.

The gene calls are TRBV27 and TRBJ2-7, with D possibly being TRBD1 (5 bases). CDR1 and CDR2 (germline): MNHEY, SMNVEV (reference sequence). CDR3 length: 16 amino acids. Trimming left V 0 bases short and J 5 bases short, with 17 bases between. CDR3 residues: CASSLSFPLLDNEQYF. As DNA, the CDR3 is TGTGCCAGCAGTTTATCCTTTCCACTCTTGGACAACGAGCAGTACTTC.

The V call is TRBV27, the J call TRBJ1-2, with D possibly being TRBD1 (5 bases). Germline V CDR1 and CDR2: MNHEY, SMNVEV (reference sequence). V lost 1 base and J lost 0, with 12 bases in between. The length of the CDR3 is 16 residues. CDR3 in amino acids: CASSLLGGVANYGYTF. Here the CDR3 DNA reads TGTGCCAGCAGTTTATTGGGGGGAGTAGCTAACTATGGCTACACCTTC.

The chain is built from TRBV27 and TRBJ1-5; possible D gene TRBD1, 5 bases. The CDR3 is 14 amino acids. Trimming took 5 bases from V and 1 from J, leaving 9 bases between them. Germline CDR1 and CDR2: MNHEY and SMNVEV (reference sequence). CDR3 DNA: TGTGCCAGCAGTCCCTCAGGGAGCAATCAGCCCCAGCATTTT. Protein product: CASSPSGSNQPQHF.

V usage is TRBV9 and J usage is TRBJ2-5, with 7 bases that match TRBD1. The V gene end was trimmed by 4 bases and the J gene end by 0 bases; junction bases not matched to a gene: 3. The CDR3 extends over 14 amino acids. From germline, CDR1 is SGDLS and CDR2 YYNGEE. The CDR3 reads CASSTGQYQETQYF. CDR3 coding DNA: TGTGCCAGCAGCACGGGACAGTACCAAGAGACCCAGTACTTC.

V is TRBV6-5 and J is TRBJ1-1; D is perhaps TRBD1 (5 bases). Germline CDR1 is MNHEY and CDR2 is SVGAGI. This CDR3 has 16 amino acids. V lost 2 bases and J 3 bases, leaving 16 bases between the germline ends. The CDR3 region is CASSYAQGGGDTEAFF. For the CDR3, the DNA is TGTGCCAGCAGTTACGCGCAGGGTGGGGGGGACACTGAAGCTTTCTTT.